This T cell receptor (beta chain) derives from a study of shared clonotypes between healthy human individuals. It was CD45RO-negative cells, positively selected for CCR7, that made up naive CD8 cells, with terminally differentiated effector memory CD45RA+ cells excluded. The study drew its donors from healthy HIV-negative adults without recent acute infections or vaccinations. Produced via immunoSEQ multiplex PCR; TCRdb's table is partial and in-frame only. The table lists approximately 810,000 clones, 85% to 95% of them singletons. The clonotype comes from a man aged 30 to 45 in good health. The sample was naive CD8+ T cells sorted from blood.

In nucleotides, the CDR3 is TGTGCCTGGAGTGTACGAGGTTTGAGGTCTGGCGAAGCTTTCTTT. Its translation is CAWSVRGLRSGEAFF. The chain is built from TRBV30 and TRBJ1-1; the D is unclear. The CDR3 length is 15 residues. The V end lost 0 bases, the J end lost 8 bases, and 19 bases lay between the germline ends. Germline lookup yields CDR1 GTSNPN and CDR2 SVGIG (reference sequence).